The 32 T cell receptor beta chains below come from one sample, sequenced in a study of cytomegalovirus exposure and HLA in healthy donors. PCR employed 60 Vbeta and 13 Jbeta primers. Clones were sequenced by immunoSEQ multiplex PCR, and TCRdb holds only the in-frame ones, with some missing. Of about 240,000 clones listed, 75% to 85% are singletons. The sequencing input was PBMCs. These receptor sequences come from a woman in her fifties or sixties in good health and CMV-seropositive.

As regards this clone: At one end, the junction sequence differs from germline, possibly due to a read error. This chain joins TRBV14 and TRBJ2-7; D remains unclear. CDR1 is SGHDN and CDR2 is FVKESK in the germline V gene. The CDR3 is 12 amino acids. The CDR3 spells CASSQDRRSMHF. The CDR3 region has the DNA TGTGCCAGCAGCCAAGATCGGCGGTCTATGCACTTC. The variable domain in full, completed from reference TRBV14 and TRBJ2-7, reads EAGVTQFPSHSVIEKGQTVTLRCDPISGHDNLYWYRRVMGKEIKFLLHFVKESKQDESGMPNNRFLAERTGGTYSTLKVQPAELEDSGVYFCASSQDRRSMHFGPGTRLTVT.

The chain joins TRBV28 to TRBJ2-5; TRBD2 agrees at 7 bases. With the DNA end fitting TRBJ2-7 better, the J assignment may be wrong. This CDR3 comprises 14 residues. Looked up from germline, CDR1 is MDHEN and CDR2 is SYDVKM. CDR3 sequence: CASTRTRGSYEQYF. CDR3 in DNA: TGTGCCAGCACCCGGACTAGGGGATCCTACGAGCAGTACTTC.

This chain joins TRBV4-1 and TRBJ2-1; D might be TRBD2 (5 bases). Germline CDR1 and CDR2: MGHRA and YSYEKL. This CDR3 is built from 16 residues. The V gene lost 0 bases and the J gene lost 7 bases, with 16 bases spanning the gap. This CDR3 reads CASSQDERETWNEQFF. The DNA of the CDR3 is TGCGCCAGCAGCCAAGATGAGAGGGAGACGTGGAATGAGCAGTTCTTC.

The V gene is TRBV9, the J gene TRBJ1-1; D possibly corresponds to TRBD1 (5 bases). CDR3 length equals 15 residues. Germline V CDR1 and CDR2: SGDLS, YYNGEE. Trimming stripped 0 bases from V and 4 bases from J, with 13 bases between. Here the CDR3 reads CASSVAARVSTEAFF. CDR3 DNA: TGTGCCAGCAGCGTAGCTGCCAGGGTAAGCACTGAAGCTTTCTTT. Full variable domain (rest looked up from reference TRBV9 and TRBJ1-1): DSGVTQTPKHLITATGQRVTLRCSPRSGDLSVYWYQQSLDQGLQFLIQYYNGEERAKGNILERFSAQQFPDLHSELNLSSLELGDSALYFCASSVAARVSTEAFFGQGTRLTVV.

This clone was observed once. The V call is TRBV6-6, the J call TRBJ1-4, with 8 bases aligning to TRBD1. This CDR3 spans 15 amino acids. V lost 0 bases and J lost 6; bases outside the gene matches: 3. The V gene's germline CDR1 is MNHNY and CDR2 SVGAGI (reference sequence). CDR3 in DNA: TGTGCCAGCAGTTACTCGGACAGGGTGGATGAAAAACTGTTTTTT. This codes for CASSYSDRVDEKLFF.

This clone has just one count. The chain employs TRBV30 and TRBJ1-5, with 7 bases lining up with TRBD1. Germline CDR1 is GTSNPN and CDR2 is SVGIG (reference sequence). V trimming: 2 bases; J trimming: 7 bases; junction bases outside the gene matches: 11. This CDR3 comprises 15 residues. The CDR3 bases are TGTGCCTGGAGTAAAGCCCCAGGGGGAAGGCAGCCCCAGCATTTT. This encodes CAWSKAPGGRQPQHF.

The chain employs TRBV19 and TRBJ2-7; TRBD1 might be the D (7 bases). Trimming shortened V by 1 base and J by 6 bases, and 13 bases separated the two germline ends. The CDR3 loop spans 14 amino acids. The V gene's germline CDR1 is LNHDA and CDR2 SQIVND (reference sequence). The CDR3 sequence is CASSIARGASEQYF. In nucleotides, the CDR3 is TGTGCCAGTAGTATAGCCAGGGGGGCCTCCGAGCAGTACTTC.

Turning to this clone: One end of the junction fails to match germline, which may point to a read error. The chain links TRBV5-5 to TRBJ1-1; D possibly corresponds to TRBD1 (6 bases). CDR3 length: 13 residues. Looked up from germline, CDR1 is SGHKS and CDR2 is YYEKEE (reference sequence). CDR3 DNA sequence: TGTGCCAGCAGTTTGGACAGGAACACTGAAGCTTTCTTT. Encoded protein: CASSLDRNTEAFF.

As DNA, the CDR3 is TGTGCCAGCAAGCGCATCGGGGGGACCTACGAGCAGTACTTC. The encoded protein is CASKRIGGTYEQYF. The chain combines TRBV6-5 with TRBJ2-7, with TRBD2 matching over 7 bases. The CDR3 extends over 14 amino acids. V was pared by 7 bases and J by 2 bases, with 8 bases of the junction left unmatched. Germline V gene data show CDR1 as MNHEY and CDR2 as SVGAGI.

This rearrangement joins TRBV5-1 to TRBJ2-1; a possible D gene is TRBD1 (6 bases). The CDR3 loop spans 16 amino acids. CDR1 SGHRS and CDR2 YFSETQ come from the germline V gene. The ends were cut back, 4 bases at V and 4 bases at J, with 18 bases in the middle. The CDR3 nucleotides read TGCGCCAGCAGCCCAGCAGGGGTTGTGGAATACAATGAGCAGTTCTTC. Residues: CASSPAGVVEYNEQFF.

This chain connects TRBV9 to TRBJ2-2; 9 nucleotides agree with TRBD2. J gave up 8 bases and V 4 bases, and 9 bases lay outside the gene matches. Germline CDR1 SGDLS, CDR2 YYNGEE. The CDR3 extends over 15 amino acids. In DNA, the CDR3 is TGTGCCAGCAGCCCGGCGGGACTAGCAGCTGGGGAGCTGTTTTTT. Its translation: CASSPAGLAAGELFF.

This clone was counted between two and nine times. The CDR3 region is CSAGTSKTQYF. The DNA for the CDR3 is TGCAGTGCGGGGACTAGCAAGACCCAGTACTTC. The V and J genes are TRBV20-1 and TRBJ2-5, with 9 nucleotides matching TRBD2. The CDR3 contains 11 residues. In germline, CDR1 is DFQATT, CDR2 SNEGSKA (reference sequence). Trimming cost V 6 bases and J 6 bases; bases outside gene matches: 2.

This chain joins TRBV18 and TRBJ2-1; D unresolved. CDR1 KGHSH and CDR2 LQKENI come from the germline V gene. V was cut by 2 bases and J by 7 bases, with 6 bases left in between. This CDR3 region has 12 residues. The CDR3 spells CASSPTGNEQFF. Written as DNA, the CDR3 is TGTGCCAGCTCACCAACCGGGAATGAGCAGTTCTTC.

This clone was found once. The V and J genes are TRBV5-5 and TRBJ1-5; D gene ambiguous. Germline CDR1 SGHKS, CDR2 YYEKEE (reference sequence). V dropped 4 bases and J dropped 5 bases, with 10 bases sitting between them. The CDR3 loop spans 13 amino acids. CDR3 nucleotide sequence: TGTGCCAGCAGCCTCGAGGTCGATCAGCCCCAGCATTTT. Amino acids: CASSLEVDQPQHF.

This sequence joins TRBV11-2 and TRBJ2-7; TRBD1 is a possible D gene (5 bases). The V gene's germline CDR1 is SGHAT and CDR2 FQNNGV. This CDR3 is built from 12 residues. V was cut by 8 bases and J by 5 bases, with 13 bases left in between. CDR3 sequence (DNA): TGTGCCAGCTTTGGGGCCCAGAACGAGCAGTACTTC. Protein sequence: CASFGAQNEQYF.

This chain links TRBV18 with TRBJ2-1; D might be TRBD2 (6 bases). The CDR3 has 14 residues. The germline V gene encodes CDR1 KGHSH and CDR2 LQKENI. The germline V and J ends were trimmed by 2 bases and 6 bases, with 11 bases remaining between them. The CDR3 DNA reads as TGTGCCAGCTCACCAGTGACTAGTGCCAATGAGCAGTTCTTC. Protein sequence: CASSPVTSANEQFF.

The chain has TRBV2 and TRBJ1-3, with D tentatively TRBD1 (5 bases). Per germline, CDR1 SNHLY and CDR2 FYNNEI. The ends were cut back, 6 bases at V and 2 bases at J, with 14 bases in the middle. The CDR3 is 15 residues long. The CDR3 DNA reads TGTGCCAGCAGCTTCCGGGAGGGGCCTGGAAACACCATATATTTT. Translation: CASSFREGPGNTIYF. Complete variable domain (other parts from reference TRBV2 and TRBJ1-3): EPEVTQTPSHQVTQMGQEVILRCVPISNHLYFYWYRQILGQKVEFLVSFYNNEISEKSEIFDDQFSVERPDGSNFTLKIRSTKLEDSAMYFCASSFREGPGNTIYFGEGSWLTVV.

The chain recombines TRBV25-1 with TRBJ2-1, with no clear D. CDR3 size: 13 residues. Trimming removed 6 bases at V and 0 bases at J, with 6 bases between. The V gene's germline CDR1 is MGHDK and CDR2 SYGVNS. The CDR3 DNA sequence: TGTGCCAGCAGCCTAGGCTCCTACAATGAGCAGTTCTTC. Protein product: CASSLGSYNEQFF. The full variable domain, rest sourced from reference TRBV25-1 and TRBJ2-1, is EADIYQTPRYLVIGTGKKITLECSQTMGHDKMYWYQQDPGMELHLIHYSYGVNSTEKGDLSSESTVSRIRTEHFPLTLESARPSHTSQYLCASSLGSYNEQFFGPGTRLTVL.

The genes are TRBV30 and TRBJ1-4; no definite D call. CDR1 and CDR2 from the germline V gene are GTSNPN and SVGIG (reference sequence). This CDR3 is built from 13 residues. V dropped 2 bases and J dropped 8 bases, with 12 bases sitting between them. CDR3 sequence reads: CAWSLPGKEKLFF. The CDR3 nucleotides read TGTGCCTGGAGTCTGCCGGGTAAAGAAAAACTGTTTTTT. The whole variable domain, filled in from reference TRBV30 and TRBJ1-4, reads SQTIHQWPATLVQPVGSPLSLECTVEGTSNPNLYWYRQAAGRGLQLLFYSVGIGQISSEVPQNLSASRPQDRQFILSSKKLLLSDSGFYLCAWSLPGKEKLFFGSGTQLSVL.

The chain's CDR3 is CASRRSPGQGSSYEQYF. The DNA for the CDR3 is TGTGCCAGCAGGCGAAGCCCGGGACAGGGGTCTTCCTACGAGCAGTACTTC. J is TRBJ2-7 and V is TRBV2; 10 bases align to TRBD1. The V segment lost 6 bases and the J segment 1 base; nucleotides outside the gene matches: 12. CDR1 SNHLY and CDR2 FYNNEI come from the germline V gene. This CDR3 is 17 amino acids long.

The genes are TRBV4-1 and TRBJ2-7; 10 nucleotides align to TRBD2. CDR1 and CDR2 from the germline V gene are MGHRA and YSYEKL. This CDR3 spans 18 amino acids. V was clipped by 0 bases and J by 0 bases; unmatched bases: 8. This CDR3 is CASSQDSGASGSSYEQYF. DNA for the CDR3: TGCGCCAGCAGCCAAGATTCCGGGGCTAGCGGGAGCTCCTACGAGCAGTACTTC.

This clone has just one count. This chain's CDR3 is CASSVGGLHSGNTIYF. CDR3 in DNA: TGTGCCAGCAGCGTAGGTGGGCTCCACTCTGGAAACACCATATATTTT. The gene calls are TRBV9 and TRBJ1-3; D is unresolved. In germline, CDR1 is SGDLS, CDR2 YYNGEE. Between the trimmed V and J ends, which lost 0 bases and 0 bases, there was a span of 10 bases. This CDR3 region has 16 residues.

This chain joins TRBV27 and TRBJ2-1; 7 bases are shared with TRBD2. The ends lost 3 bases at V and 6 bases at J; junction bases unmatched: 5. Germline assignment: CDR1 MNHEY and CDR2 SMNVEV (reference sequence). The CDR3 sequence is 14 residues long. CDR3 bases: TGTGCCAGCAGTTTTAGGGCTAGCGGCAATGAGCAGTTCTTC. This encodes CASSFRASGNEQFF.

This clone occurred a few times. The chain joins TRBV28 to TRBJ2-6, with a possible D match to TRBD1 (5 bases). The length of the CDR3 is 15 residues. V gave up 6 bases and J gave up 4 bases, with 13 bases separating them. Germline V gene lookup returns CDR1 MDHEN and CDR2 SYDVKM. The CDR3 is CASSSRVLGANVLTF. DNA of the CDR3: TGTGCCAGCAGCTCCAGGGTGTTGGGGGCCAACGTCCTGACTTTC.

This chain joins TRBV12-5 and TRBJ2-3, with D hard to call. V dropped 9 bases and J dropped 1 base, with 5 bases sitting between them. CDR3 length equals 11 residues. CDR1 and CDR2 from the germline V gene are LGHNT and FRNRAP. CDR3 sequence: CASHGTDTQYF. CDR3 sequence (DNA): TGTGCTAGCCATGGCACAGATACGCAGTATTTT.

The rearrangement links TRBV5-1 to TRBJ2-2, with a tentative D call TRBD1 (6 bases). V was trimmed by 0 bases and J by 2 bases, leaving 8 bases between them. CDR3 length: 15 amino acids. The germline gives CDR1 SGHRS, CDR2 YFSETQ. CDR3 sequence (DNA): TGCGCCAGCAGCTTGGAACAGGGAAACACCGGGGAGCTGTTTTTT. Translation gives CASSLEQGNTGELFF.

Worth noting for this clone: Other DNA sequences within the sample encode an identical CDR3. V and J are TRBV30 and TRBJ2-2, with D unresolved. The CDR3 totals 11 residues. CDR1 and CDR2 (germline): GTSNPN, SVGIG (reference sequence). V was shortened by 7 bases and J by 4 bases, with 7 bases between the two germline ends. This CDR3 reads CAFLGTGELFF. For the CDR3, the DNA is TGTGCCTTCCTCGGCACCGGGGAGCTGTTTTTT.

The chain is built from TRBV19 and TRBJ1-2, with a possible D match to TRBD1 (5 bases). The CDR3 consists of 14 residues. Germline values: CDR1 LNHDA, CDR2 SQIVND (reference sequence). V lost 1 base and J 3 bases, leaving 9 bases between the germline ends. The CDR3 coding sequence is TGTGCCAGTAGTATAGTCGGCAGGGACTATGGCTACACCTTC. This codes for CASSIVGRDYGYTF.

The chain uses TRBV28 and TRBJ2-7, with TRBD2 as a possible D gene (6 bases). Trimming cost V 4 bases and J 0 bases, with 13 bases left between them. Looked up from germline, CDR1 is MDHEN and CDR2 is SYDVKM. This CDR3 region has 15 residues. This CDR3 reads CASSWDFRRSYEQYF. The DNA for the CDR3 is TGTGCCAGCAGTTGGGACTTTAGGCGCTCCTACGAGCAGTACTTC.

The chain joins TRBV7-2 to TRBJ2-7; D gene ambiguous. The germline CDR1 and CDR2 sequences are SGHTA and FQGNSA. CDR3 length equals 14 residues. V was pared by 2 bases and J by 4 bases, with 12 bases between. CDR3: CASSLSVPFYEQYF. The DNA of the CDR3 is TGTGCCAGCAGCTTATCCGTTCCTTTTTACGAGCAGTACTTC. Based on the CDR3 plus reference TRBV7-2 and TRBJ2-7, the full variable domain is GAGVSQSPSNKVTEKGKDVELRCDPISGHTALYWYRQSLGQGLEFLIYFQGNSAPDKSGLPSDRFSAERTGGSVSTLTIQRTQQEDSAVYLCASSLSVPFYEQYFGPGTRLTVT.

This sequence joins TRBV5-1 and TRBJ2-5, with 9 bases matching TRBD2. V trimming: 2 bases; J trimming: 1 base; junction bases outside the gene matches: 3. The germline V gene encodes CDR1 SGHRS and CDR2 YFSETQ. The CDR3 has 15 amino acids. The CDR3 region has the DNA TGCGCCAGCAGCTTCGCGGGAGGGTCCCAAGAGACCCAGTACTTC. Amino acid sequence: CASSFAGGSQETQYF.

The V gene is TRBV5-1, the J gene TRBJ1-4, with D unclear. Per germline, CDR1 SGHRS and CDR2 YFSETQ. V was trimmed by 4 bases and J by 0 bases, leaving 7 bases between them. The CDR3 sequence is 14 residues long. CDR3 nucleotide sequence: TGCGCCAGCAGCCCCGAGACAACTAATGAAAAACTGTTTTTT. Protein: CASSPETTNEKLFF.